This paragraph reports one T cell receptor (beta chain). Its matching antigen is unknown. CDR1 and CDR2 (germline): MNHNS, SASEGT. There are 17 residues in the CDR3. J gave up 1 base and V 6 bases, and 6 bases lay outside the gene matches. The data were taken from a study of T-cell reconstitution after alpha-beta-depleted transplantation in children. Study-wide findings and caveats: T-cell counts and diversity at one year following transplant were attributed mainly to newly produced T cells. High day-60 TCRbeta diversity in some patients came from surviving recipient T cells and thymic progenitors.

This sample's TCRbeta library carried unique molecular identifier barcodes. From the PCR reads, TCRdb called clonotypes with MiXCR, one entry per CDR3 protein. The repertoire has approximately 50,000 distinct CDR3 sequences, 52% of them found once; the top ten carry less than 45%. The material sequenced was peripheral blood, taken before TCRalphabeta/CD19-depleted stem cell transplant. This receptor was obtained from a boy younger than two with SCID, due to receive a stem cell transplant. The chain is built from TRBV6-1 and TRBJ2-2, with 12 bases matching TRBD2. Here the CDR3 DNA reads TGTGCCAGCAGCCGTTCGGGACTAGCGGGGAACACCGGGGAGCTGTTTTTT. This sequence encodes CASSRSGLAGNTGELFF.